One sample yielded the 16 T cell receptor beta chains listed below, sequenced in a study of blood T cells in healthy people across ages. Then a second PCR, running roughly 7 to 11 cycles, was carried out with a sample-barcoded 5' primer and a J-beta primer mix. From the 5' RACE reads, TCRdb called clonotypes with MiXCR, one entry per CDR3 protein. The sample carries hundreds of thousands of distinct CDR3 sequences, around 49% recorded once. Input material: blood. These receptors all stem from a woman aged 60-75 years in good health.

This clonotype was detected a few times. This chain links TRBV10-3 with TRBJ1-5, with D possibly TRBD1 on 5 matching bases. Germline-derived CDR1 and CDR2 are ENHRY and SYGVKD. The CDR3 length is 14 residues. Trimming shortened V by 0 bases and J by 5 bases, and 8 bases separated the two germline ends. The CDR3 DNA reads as TGTGCCATCAGTGAGTCGGGCAGGGATCAGCCCCAGCATTTT. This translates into CAISESGRDQPQHF.

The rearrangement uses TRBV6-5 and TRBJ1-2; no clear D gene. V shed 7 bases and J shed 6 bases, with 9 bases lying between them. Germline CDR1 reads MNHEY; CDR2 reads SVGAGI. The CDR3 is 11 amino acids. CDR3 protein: CASKRGDGYTF. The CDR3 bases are TGTGCCAGCAAGCGGGGTGATGGCTACACCTTC.

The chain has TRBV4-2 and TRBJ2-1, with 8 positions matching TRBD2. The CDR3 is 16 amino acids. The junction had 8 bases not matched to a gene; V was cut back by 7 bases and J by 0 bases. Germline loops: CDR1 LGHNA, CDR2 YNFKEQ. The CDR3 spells CASNSGGSSSYNEQFF. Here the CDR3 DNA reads TGTGCCAGCAACAGCGGGGGCTCGAGCTCCTACAATGAGCAGTTCTTC.

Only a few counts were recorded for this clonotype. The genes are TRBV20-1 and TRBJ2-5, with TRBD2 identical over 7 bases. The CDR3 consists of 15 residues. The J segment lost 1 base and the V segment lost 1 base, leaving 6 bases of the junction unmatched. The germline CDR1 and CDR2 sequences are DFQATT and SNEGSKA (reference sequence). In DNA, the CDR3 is TGCAGTGCTAGAGTCGTGGCGGGAGCCCAAGAGACCCAGTACTTC. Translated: CSARVVAGAQETQYF.

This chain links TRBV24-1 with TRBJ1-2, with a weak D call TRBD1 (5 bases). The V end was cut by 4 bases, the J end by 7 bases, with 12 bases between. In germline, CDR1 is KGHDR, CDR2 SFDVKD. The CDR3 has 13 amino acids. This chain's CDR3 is CATSEDTSPGYTF. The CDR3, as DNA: TGTGCCACCAGTGAGGACACGAGTCCTGGCTACACCTTC.

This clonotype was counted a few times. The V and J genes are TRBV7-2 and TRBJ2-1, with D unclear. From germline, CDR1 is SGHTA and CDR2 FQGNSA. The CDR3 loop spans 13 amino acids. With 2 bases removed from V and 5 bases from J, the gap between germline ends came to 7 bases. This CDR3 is CASSLIFDNEQFF. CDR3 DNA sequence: TGTGCCAGCAGCTTAATTTTCGACAATGAGCAGTTCTTC.

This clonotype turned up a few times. DNA of the CDR3: TGCAGTGCTAGAGTTTTCGGGGGAAGGCGTGGCAATGAGCAGTTCTTC. Its translation: CSARVFGGRRGNEQFF. The rearrangement links TRBV20-1 to TRBJ2-1; D perhaps matches TRBD2 (6 bases). The CDR3 extends over 16 amino acids. V shed 1 base and J shed 6 bases, with 19 bases lying between them. Looked up from germline, CDR1 is DFQATT and CDR2 is SNEGSKA (reference sequence).

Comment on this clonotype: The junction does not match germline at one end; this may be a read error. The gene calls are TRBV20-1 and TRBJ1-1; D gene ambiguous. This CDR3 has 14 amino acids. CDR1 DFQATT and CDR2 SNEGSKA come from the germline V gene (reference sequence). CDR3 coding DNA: TGCAGTGCTAGGATGGGATCGGGGAACACTGAAGCTTACTTT. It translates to CSARMGSGNTEAYF.

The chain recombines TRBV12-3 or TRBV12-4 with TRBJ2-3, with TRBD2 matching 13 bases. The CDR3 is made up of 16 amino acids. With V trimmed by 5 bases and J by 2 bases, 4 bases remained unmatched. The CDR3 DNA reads TGTGCCAGCAGTAAAGGACTAGCGGGGGCCACAGATACGCAGTATTTT. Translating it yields CASSKGLAGATDTQYF.

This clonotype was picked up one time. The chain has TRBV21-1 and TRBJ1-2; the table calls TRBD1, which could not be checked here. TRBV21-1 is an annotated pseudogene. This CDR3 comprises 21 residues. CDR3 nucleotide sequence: TGTGCCAGCAGCAAAGTGTTAGGTTTGACAGGTCGCATACTAGCTAACTATGGCTACACCTTC. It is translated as CASSKVLGLTGRILANYGYTF.

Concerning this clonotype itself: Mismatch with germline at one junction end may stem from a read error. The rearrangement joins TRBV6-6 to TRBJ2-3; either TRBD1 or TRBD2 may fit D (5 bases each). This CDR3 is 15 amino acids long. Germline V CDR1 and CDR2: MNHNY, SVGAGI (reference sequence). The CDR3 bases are TGTGCCAGCAGGGACCCGGGACGTAGCACAGGTACGCAGTATTTT. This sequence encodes CASRDPGRSTGTQYF.

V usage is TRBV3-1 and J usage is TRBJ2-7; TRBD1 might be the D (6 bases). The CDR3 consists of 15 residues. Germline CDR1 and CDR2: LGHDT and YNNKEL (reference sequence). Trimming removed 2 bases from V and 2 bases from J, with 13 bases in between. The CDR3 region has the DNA TGTGCCAGCAGCCAATTATCCGACAGGACCTACGAGCAGTACTTC. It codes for CASSQLSDRTYEQYF.

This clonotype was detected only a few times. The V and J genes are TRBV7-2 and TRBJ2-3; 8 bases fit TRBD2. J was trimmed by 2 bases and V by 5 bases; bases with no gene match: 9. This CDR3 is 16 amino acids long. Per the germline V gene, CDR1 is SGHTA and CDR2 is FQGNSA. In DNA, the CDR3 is TGTGCCAGCAGCCGATGGCGGGAGGCCTCCACAGATACGCAGTATTTT. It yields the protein CASSRWREASTDTQYF.

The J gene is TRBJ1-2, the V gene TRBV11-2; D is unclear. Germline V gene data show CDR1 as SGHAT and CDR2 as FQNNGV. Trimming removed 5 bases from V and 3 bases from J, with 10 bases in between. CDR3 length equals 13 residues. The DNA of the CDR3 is TGTGCCAGCAGCCTACAAGAGGACTATGGCTACACCTTC. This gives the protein CASSLQEDYGYTF.

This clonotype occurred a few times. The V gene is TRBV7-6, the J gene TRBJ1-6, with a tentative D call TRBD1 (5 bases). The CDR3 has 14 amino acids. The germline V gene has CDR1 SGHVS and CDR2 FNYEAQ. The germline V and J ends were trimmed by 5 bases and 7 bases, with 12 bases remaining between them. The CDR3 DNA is TGTGCCAGCAGCCCTGGTAGGGGAAATTCACCCCTCCACTTT. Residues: CASSPGRGNSPLHF.

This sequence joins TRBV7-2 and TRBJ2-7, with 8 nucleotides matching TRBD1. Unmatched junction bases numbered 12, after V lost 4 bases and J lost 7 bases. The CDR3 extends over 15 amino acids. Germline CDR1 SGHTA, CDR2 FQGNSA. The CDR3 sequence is CASSYGQGGYNEQYF. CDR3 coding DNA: TGTGCCAGCAGCTATGGACAGGGAGGTTACAATGAGCAGTACTTC.